This TCR beta chain was retrieved from a study of early T cells in non-severe SARS-CoV-2 infection (dated by TCRdb to 2020 to 2023). As for the study more broadly: Because TCR sequencing relied on bulk RNA taken from unsorted whole blood, pairing of alpha and beta chains was not possible. Broader findings and caveats from the paper: VDJdb matching was skewed toward anti-spike CD8 responses and likely underestimated virus-specific expansions by missing private and CD4 specificities.

The study was a case-control design nested within a healthcare worker cohort in London, UK, with weekly nasopharyngeal swab PCR tests and blood sampling. Healthcare workers were recruited during the week of the UK lockdown, between 23 and 31 March 2020, and followed weekly for up to about 16 weeks. Receptors were amplified or captured by 5' RACE. The reads were generated on a NextSeq 500. Unique molecular identifiers were attached to individual cDNA molecules in the TCR library protocol so that sequencing error and PCR bias could be corrected. Sequencing covered both TCR alpha and beta chains, and within each sample the abundances of alpha and beta sequences were tightly co-correlated. The source study handled its data this way. Decombinator V4 was used to annotate the V gene, J gene and CDR3 of the TCR sequences. Expanded TCRs were defined as changing significantly between any two time points under a Poisson model with p below 0.0001. TCR abundances were normalised to the total number of TCRs sequenced per sample and expressed as counts per million. MAIT TCRs were defined by TRAV1-2 paired with TRAJ12, TRAJ20 or TRAJ33, and iNKT TCRs by TRAV10 paired with TRAJ18. VDJdb, accessed on 1 November 2021, was searched for TCRs annotated for CMV, EBV and SARS-CoV-2, and TCRs annotated for more than one antigen were excluded. TCRdb ran its own pipeline on the public reads, namely fastp trimming at Q25 and MiXCR clone calling, and kept in-frame beta chains. Rows merge per CDR3 protein into single entries with the most common DNA and genes. The V and J calls were determined by TCRdb, not by the authors. The sample table lists roughly 90,000 distinct CDR3 sequences, around an eighth of them with a count of one. The biggest ten clones account for 3% of the sample.

The CDR3 goes from the cysteine to the phenylalanine over 10 residues. Only the CDR3 portion is preserved as DNA: 30 bases, with reading frame beginning at the first base. V gives up 7 bases and J gives up 7 bases, and the segment between their germline ends measures 10 bases. The germline V gene gives CDR1 as SQVTM and CDR2 as ANQGSEA. Only a few counts were recorded for this clonotype. Its specific antigen is unknown. One base away there is no much larger clone; base qualities are not given. Sequences were obtained from whole blood. The sequence was obtained from an adult who was a healthcare worker with PCR-confirmed SARS-CoV-2 infection or an uninfected control (not recorded which). Rearrangement joined TRBV29-1 to TRBJ1-1; the D segment cannot be called with confidence. The nucleotide sequence reads as follows: TGCAGCGCCGCGGATGTTGAAGCTTTCTTT. Its product reads: CSAADVEAFF.